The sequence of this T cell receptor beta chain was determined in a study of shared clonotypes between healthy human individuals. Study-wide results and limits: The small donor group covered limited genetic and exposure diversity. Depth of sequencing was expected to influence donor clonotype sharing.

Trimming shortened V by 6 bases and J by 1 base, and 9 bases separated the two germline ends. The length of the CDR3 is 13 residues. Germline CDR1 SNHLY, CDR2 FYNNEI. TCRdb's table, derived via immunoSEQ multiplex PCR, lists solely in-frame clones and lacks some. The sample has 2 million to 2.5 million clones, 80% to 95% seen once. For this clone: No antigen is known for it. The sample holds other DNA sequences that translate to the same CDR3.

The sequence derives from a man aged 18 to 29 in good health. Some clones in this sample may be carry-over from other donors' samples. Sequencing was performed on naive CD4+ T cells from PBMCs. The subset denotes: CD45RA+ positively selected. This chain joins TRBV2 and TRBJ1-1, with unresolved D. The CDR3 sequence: CASSQDSNTEAFF. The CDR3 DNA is TGTGCCAGCAGCCAGGACTCGAACACTGAAGCTTTCTTT. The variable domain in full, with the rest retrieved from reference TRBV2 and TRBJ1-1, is EPEVTQTPSHQVTQMGQEVILRCVPISNHLYFYWYRQILGQKVEFLVSFYNNEISEKSEIFDDQFSVERPDGSNFTLKIRSTKLEDSAMYFCASSQDSNTEAFFGQGTRLTVV.